This T cell receptor beta chain appears in the sequencing data of a study of T cell responses to AZD1222 COVID-19 vaccine. At the level of the study: The analysis combined second doses at about 4 or about 12 weeks.

Note on this clone: What it binds is unknown.

Clones were sequenced by immunoSEQ multiplex PCR, and TCRdb holds only the in-frame ones, with some missing. The sample has about 180,000 clones; 90% to 95% are singletons. Germline lookup yields CDR1 LGHNA and CDR2 YSLEER. This CDR3 is 15 amino acids long. Trimming removed 0 bases at V and 3 bases at J, with 11 bases between. Study observations and caveats: Spike-specific TCR breadth and depth went up after people got two AZD1222 doses. It was only 6 or 7 AZD1222 recipients who were seropositive at baseline.

V is TRBV4-3 and J is TRBJ1-1, with D uncertain. This receptor was identified in an adult in good health. The sequencing here drew on peripheral blood, taken on day 0 of AZD1222 vaccination. In DNA form, the CDR3 reads TGCGCCAGCAGCCAAGATCGTCAAGGACACACTGAAGCTTTCTTT. Amino acids: CASSQDRQGHTEAFF.